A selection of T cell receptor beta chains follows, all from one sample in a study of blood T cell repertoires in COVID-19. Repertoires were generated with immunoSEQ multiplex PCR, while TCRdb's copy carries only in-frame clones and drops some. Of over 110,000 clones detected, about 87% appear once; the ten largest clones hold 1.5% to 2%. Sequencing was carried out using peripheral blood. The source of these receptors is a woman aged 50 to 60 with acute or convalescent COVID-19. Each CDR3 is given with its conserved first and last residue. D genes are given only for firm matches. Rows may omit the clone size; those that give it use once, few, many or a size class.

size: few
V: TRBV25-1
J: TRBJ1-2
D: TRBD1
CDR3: CASRPQGGANYGYTF
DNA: TGTGCCAGCAGGCCTCAGGGGGGAGCTAACTATGGCTACACCTTC

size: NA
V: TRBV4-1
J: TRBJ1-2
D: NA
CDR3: CASSQGAANYGYTF
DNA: TGCGCCAGCAGCCAAGGGGCTGCTAACTATGGCTACACCTTC

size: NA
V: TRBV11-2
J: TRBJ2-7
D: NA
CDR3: CASSLDGTVSYEQYF
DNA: TGTGCCAGCAGCTTAGATGGGACTGTCTCCTACGAGCAGTACTTC

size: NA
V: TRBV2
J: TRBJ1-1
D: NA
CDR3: CASSLQGNTEAFF
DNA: TGTGCCAGCAGTCTACAGGGGAACACTGAAGCTTTCTTT

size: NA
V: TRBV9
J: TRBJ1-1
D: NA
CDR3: CASSTTVLNTEAFF
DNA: TGTGCCAGCAGTACGACAGTTTTGAACACTGAAGCTTTCTTT

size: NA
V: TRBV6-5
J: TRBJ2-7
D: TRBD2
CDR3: CASTSGTSGTYEQYF
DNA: TGTGCCAGCACATCGGGGACTAGCGGTACCTACGAGCAGTACTTC

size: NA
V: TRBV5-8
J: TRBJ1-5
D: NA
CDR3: CASSSDRANQPQHF
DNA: TGTGCCAGCAGCAGCGACAGAGCGAATCAGCCCCAGCATTTT

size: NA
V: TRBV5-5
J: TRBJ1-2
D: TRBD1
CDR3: CASSSGQGRRYGYTF
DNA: TGTGCCAGCAGCAGTGGACAGGGTCGGCGCTATGGCTACACCTTC

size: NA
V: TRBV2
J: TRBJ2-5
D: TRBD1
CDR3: CASSEALPGGETQYF
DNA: TGTGCCAGCAGTGAAGCGCTTCCAGGGGGAGAGACCCAGTACTTC

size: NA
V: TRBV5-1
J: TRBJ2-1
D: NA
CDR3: CASSLARVREQFF
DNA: TGCGCCAGCAGCTTGGCGCGGGTTAGGGAGCAGTTCTTC

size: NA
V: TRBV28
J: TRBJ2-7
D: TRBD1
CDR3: CASIPPGQGREQYF
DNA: TGTGCCAGCATCCCGCCGGGACAGGGTCGGGAGCAGTACTTC

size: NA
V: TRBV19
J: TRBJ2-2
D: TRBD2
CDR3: CASKESGRPFTGELFF
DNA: TGTGCCAGTAAGGAGAGCGGGAGGCCTTTCACCGGGGAGCTGTTTTTT

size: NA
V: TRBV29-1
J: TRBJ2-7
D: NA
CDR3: CSVPGGSYEQYF
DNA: TGCAGCGTCCCCGGAGGATCCTACGAGCAGTACTTC

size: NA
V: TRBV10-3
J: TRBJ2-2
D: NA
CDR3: CAISSIGGGELFF
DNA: TGTGCCATCAGTTCAATCGGGGGCGGGGAGCTGTTTTTT

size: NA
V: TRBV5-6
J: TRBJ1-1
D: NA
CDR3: CASTQFVINTEAFF
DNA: TGTGCCAGCACCCAGTTTGTGATAAACACTGAAGCTTTCTTT

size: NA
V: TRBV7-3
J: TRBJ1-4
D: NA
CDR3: CASSSSGGKEEKLFF
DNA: TGTGCCAGCAGCTCTTCCGGGGGAAAGGAAGAAAAACTGTTTTTT

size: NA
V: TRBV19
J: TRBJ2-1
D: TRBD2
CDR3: CASRVTSGSGSGEQFF
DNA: TGTGCCAGTAGGGTGACTAGCGGGAGCGGATCGGGAGAGCAGTTCTTC

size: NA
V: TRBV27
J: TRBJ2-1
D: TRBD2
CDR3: CASSLRSWAGGLVQDEQFF
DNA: TGTGCCAGCAGTTTAAGGAGCTGGGCGGGAGGGCTCGTACAGGATGAGCAGTTCTTC

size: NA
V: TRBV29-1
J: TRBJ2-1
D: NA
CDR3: CLVLADYEQFF
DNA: TGCTTAGTGCTAGCCGACTATGAGCAGTTCTTC

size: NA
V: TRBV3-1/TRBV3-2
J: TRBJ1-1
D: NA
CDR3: CASSQSTEAFF
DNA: TGTGCCAGCAGCCAGAGCACTGAAGCTTTCTTT

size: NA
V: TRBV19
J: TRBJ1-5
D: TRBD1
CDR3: CASTLQGASVSGQPQHF
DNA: TGTGCCAGCACTCTACAGGGGGCATCCGTCTCAGGGCAGCCCCAGCATTTT

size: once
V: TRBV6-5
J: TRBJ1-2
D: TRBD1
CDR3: CASSFDTGERGYTF
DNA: TGTGCCAGCAGTTTCGATACAGGGGAGCGAGGCTACACCTTC

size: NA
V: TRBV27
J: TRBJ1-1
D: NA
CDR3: CASSLFGGGTEAFF
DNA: TGTGCCAGCAGTTTATTTGGGGGAGGCACTGAAGCTTTCTTT

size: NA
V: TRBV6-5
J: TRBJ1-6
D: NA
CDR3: CASSPLAGGALHF
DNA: TGTGCCAGCAGTCCCCTTGCGGGTGGGGCCCTCCACTTT

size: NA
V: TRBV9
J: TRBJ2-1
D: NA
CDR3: CASSVDRLAANEQFF
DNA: TGTGCCAGCAGCGTAGATCGGTTAGCGGCAAATGAGCAGTTCTTC

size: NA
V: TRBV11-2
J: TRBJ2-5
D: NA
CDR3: CASSFTGGGYETQYF
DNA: TGTGCCAGCAGTTTCACAGGGGGGGGATATGAGACCCAGTACTTC

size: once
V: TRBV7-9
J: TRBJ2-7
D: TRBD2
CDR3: CASSLEERELQYF
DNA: TGTGCCAGCAGCTTAGAGGAGCGGGAGTTGCAGTACTTC

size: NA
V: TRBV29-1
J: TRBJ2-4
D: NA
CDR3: CSGLGPGLAKNIQYF
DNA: TGCAGCGGGCTTGGACCGGGACTAGCCAAAAACATTCAGTACTTC

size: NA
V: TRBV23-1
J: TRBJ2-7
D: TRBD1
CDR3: CASTKDRGRNEQYF
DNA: TGCGCCAGCACCAAGGACAGGGGGCGCAACGAGCAGTACTTC

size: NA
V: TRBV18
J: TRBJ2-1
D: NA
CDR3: CASSPLGPRFF
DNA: TGTGCCAGCTCACCACTGGGGCCACGGTTCTTC

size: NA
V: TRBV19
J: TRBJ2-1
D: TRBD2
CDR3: CASKGTSGGLDEQFF
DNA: TGTGCCAGTAAGGGGACTAGCGGGGGTCTGGATGAGCAGTTCTTC

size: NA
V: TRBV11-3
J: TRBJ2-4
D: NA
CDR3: CASSLGGGSTKNIQYF
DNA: TGTGCCAGCAGCTTAGGAGGGGGAAGTACCAAAAACATTCAGTACTTC

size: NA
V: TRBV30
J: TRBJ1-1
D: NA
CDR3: CAWSRGSNTEAFF
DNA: TGTGCCTGGAGCAGGGGTTCGAACACTGAAGCTTTCTTT

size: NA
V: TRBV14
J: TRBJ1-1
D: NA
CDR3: CASSKSQGTTEAFF
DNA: TGTGCCAGCAGCAAATCGCAGGGTACCACTGAAGCTTTCTTT

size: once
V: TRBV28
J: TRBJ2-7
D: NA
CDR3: CASSRYTANGEQYF
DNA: TGTGCCAGCAGTCGTTACACCGCCAATGGCGAGCAGTACTTC

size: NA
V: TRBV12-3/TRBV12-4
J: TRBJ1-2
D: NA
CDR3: CASRPDTSYGYTF
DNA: TGTGCCAGCAGACCAGACACTTCCTATGGCTACACCTTC

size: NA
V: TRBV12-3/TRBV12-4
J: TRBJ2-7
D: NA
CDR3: CASRKTSPEQYF
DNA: TGTGCCAGCAGAAAGACATCCCCGGAGCAGTACTTC

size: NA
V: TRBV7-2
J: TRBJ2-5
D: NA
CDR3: CASSLGGPVQETQYF
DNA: TGTGCCAGCAGCTTGGGGGGGCCTGTCCAAGAGACCCAGTACTTC

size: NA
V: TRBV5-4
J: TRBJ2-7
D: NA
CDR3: CASSLYGSYEQYF
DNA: TGTGCCAGCAGCTTGTACGGCTCCTACGAGCAGTACTTC

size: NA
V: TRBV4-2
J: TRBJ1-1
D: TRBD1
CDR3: CASSQEVGTVLFF
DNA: TGTGCCAGCAGCCAAGAGGTAGGGACAGTGCTTTTCTTT

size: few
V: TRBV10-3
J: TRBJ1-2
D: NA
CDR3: CAISEPNGYGYTF
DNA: TGTGCCATCAGTGAGCCGAACGGGTATGGCTACACCTTC

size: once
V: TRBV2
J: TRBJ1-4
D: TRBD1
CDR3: CASSPGGGEKLFF
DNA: TGTGCCAGCAGTCCAGGGGGAGGTGAAAAACTGTTTTTT

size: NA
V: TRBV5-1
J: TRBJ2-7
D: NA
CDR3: CASSVRPGQLYEQYF
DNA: TGCGCCAGCAGCGTGCGACCGGGACAACTTTACGAGCAGTACTTC